Presented here are 9 T cell receptor beta chains from one specimen sequenced in a study of T cell clusters in autoimmune cytopenias. One tube held mixed TRB-A and TRB-B primer pools for touch-down PCR. TCRdb re-called the multiplex PCR reads, yielding one record per CDR3 amino acid sequence without DNA. This sample carries more than 2,500 distinct CDR3 sequences, with about 19% going to the ten biggest clones. Each sample's input was 250 ng genomic DNA, roughly 40,000 genome equivalents. Sequencing was carried out using peripheral blood. Receptor source: a human donor with an autoimmune cytopenia, with autoimmune hepatitis or in good health (not recorded which).

In terms of frequency, this clonotype is medium-sized. The rearrangement links TRBV27 to TRBJ2-7; TCRdb reports TRBD2, a call that lacks DNA to check it against. This CDR3 is built from 14 residues. Germline CDR1 MNHEY, CDR2 SMNVEV (reference sequence). CDR3 sequence: CASSSDWSSYEQYF.

This clonotype is medium-sized by frequency. The CDR3 sequence: CASCEAGTGPFNQPQHF. The gene calls are TRBV27 and TRBJ1-5; TCRdb calls TRBD1, which cannot be checked without DNA. CDR1 MNHEY and CDR2 SMNVEV come from the germline V gene (reference sequence). This CDR3 has 17 amino acids.

This chain links TRBV19 with TRBJ2-3; TCRdb calls TRBD1, which cannot be checked without DNA. From germline, CDR1 is LNHDA and CDR2 SQIVND (reference sequence). The CDR3 is made up of 14 amino acids. The CDR3 sequence is CASSLWTGSDTQYF.

This clonotype is identified as medium-sized from frequency. The chain carries TRBV4-3 and TRBJ2-1; TCRdb calls TRBD2, which cannot be checked without DNA. This CDR3 has 16 amino acids. CDR1 is LGHNA and CDR2 is YSLEER in the germline V gene. CDR3 sequence: CASSQESLAKYNEQFF.

This clonotype ranks as medium-sized in terms of frequency. The CDR3 is CSARRLAAEQYF. The genes are TRBV20-1 and TRBJ2-7; the TRBD2 assignment by TCRdb is unverifiable without DNA. This CDR3 spans 12 amino acids. Germline V CDR1 and CDR2: DFQATT, SNEGSKA (reference sequence).

By frequency, this clonotype is medium-sized. The V and J genes are TRBV12-3 or TRBV12-4 and TRBJ2-7; without DNA, the TCRdb call of TRBD2 cannot be checked. This CDR3 has 14 amino acids. CDR3 region: CASSPGRSKYEQYF.

The chain couples TRBV6-1 to TRBJ2-7; TCRdb indicates TRBD1, and absent DNA this call remains unverified. The CDR3 has 14 amino acids. The V gene's germline CDR1 is MNHNS and CDR2 SASEGT. This chain's CDR3 is CASSGWGQGYEQYF.

Measured by frequency, this clonotype is medium-sized. The chain is built from TRBV24-1 and TRBJ2-3. The germline CDR1 and CDR2 sequences are KGHDR and SFDVKD. CDR3 length equals 13 residues. The CDR3 sequence: CATSELYTDTQYF.

This clonotype counts as medium-sized by frequency. The chain uses TRBV6-5 and TRBJ2-7; no DNA is available, so the TRBD1 call from TCRdb remains unchecked. Per the germline V gene, CDR1 is MNHEY and CDR2 is SVGAGI. The CDR3 consists of 14 residues. Here the CDR3 reads CASSASQGSYEQYF.